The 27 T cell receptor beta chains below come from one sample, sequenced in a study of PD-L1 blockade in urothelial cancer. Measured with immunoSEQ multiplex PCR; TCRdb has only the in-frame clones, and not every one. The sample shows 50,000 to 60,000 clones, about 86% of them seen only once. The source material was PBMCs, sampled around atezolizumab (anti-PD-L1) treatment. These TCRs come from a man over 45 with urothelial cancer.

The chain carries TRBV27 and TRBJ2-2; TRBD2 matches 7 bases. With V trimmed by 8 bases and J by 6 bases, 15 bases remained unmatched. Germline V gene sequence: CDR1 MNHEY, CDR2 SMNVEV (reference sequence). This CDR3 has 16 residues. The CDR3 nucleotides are TGTGCCAGCTCCTGGGGGGGGTTGGGTAGCCCCGGGGAGCTGTTTTTT. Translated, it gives CASSWGGLGSPGELFF.

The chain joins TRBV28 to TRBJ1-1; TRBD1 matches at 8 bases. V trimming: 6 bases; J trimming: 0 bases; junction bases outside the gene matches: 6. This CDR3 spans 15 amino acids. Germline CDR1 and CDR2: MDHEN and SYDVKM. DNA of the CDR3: TGTGCCAGCAGAAGACTGACAGGGGTGAACACTGAAGCTTTCTTT. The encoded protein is CASRRLTGVNTEAFF.

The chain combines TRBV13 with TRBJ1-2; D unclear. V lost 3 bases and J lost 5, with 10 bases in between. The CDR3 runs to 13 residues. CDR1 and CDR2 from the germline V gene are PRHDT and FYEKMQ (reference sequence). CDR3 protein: CASSFQEEYGYTF. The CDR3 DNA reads TGTGCCAGCAGCTTTCAGGAGGAGTATGGCTACACCTTC.

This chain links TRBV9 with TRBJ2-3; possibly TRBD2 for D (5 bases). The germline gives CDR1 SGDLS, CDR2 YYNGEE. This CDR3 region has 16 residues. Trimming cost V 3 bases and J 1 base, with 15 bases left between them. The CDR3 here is CASSGQQRAGTDTQYF. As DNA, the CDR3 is TGTGCCAGCAGCGGACAACAGAGGGCCGGCACAGATACGCAGTATTTT.

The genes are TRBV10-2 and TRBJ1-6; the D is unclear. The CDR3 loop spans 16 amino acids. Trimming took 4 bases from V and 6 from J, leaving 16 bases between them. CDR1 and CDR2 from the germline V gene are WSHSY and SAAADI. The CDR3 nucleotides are TGCGCCAGCAGTGCGCACCTTTTGGGCCGTAATTCACCCCTCCACTTT. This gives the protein CASSAHLLGRNSPLHF.

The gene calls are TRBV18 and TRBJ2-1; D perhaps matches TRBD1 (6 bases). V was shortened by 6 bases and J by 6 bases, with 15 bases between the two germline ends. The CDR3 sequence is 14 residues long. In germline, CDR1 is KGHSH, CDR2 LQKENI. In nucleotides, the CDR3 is TGTGCCAGCTCGCGGAACAGGGAAGGCAATGAGCAGTTCTTC. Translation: CASSRNREGNEQFF.

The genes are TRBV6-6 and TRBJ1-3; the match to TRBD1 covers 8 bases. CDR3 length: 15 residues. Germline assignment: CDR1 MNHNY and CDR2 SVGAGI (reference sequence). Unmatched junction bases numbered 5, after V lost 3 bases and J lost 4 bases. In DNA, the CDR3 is TGTGCCAGCAGTTATGGACAGGGCCTCGGAAACACCATATATTTT. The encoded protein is CASSYGQGLGNTIYF.

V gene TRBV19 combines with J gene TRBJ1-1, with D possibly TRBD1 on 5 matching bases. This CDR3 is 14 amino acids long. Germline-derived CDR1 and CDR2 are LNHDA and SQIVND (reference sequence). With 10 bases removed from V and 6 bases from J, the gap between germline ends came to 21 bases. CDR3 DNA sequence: TGTGCCACCTCACAGGATGGGATAGCCTCTGAAGCTTTCTTT. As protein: CATSQDGIASEAFF.

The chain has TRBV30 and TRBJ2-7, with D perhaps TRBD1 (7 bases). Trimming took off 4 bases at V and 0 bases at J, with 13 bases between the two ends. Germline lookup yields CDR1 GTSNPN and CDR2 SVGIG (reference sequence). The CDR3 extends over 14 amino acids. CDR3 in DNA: TGTGCCTGGAACCAGCAGGGGGGCTCCTACGAGCAGTACTTC. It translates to CAWNQQGGSYEQYF.

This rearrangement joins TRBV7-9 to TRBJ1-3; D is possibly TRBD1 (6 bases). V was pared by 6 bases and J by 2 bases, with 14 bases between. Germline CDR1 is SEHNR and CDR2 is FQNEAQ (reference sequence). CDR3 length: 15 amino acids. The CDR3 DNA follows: TGTGCCAGCAGTCCTCGGGGGGCGGCTGGAAACACCATATATTTT. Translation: CASSPRGAAGNTIYF.

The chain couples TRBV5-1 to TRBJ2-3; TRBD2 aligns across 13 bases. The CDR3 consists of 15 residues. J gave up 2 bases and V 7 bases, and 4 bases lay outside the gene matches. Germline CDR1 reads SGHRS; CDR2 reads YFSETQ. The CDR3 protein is CASGTSGASTDTQYF. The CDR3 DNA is TGCGCCAGCGGGACTAGCGGGGCCTCCACAGATACGCAGTATTTT. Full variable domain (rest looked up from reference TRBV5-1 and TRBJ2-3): KAGVTQTPRYLIKTRGQQVTLSCSPISGHRSVSWYQQTPGQGLQFLFEYFSETQRNKGNFPGRFSGRQFSNSRSEMNVSTLELGDSALYLCASGTSGASTDTQYFGPGTRLTVL.

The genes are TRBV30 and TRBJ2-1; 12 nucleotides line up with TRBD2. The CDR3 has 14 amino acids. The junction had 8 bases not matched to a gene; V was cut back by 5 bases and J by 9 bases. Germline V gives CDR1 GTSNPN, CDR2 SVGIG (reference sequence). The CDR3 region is CAWSLGLAGLEQFF. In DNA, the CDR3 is TGTGCCTGGTCCTTGGGACTAGCGGGTCTTGAGCAGTTCTTC.

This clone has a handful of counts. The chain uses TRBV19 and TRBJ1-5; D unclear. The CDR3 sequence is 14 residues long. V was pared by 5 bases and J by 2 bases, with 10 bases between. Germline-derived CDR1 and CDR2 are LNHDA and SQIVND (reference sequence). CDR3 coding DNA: TGTGCCAGTAGTCCGTGGCAGGGCAATCAGCCCCAGCATTTT. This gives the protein CASSPWQGNQPQHF.

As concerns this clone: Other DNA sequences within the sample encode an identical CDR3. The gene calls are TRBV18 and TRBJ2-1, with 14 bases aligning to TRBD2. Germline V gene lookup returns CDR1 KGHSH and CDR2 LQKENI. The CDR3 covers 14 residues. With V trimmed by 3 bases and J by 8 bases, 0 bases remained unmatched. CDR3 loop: CASSPGLAGDEQFF. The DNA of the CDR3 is TGTGCCAGCTCACCGGGACTAGCGGGGGATGAGCAGTTCTTC.

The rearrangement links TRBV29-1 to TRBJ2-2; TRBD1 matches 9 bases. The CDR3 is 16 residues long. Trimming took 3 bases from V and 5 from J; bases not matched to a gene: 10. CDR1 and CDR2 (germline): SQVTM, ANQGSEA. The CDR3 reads CSVERTGTGRTGELFF. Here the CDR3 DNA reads TGCAGCGTTGAGCGAACCGGGACAGGGAGGACCGGGGAGCTGTTTTTT.

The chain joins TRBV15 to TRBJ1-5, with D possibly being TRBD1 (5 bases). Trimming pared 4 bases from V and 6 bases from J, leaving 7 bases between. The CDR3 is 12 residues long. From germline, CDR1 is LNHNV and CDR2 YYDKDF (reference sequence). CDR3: CATSTGRQPQHF. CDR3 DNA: TGTGCCACCAGCACAGGGCGTCAGCCCCAGCATTTT.

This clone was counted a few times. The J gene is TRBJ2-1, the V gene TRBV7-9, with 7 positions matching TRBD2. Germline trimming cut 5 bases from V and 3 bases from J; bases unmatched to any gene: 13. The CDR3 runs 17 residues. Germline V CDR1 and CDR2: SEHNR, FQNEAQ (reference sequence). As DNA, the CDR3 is TGTGCCAGCAGCCCCAATGTGCGAGCGGGGTTCTACAATGAGCAGTTCTTC. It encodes CASSPNVRAGFYNEQFF.

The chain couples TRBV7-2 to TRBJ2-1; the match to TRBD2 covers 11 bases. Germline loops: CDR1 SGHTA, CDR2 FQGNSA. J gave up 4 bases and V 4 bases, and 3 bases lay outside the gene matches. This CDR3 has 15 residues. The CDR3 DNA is TGTGCCAGCAGCTCCAGACTAGCGGGATACAATGAGCAGTTCTTC. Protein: CASSSRLAGYNEQFF.

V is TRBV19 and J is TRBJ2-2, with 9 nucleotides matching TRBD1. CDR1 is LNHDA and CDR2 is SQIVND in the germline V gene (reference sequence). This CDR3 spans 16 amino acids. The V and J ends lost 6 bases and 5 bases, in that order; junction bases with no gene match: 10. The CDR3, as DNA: TGTGCCAGTAGGCATCTACAGGGGGCGGGAACCGGGGAGCTGTTTTTT. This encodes CASRHLQGAGTGELFF. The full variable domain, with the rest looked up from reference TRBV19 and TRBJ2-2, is DGGITQSPKYLFRKEGQNVTLSCEQNLNHDAMYWYRQDPGQGLRLIYYSQIVNDFQKGDIAEGYSVSREKKESFPLTVTSAQKNPTAFYLCASRHLQGAGTGELFFGEGSRLTVL.

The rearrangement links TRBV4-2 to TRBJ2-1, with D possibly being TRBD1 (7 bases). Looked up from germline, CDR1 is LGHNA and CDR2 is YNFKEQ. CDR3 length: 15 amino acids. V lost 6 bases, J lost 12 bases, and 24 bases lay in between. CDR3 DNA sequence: TGTGCCAGCAGTCCCCAGGGGGGAGTCGACGGTACGCAGTTCTTC. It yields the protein CASSPQGGVDGTQFF.

The DNA for the CDR3 is TGTGCCAGCAGCAGACTAGCGTCGAGAGGGGAGCTGTTTTTT. It yields the protein CASSRLASRGELFF. This rearrangement joins TRBV6-5 to TRBJ2-2, with 8 nucleotides matching TRBD2. The V segment lost 6 bases and the J segment 8 bases; nucleotides outside the gene matches: 8. Germline CDR1 is MNHEY and CDR2 is SVGAGI. This CDR3 comprises 14 residues.

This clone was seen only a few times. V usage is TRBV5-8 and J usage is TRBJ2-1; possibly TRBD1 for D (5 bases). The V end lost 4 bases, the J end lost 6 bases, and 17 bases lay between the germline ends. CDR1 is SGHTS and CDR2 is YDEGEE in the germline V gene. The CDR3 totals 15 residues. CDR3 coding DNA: TGTGCCAGCAGCCTCAGGGTCTCCTCCCCCAATGAGCAGTTCTTC. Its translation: CASSLRVSSPNEQFF.

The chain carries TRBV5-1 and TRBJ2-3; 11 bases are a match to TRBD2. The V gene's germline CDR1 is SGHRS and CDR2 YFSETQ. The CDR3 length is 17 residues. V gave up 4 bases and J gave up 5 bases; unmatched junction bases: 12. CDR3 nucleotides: TGCGCCAGCAGCCCCCGACCACTAGCGGGAGTTAGAGATACGCAGTATTTT. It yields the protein CASSPRPLAGVRDTQYF. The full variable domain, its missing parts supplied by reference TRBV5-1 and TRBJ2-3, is KAGVTQTPRYLIKTRGQQVTLSCSPISGHRSVSWYQQTPGQGLQFLFEYFSETQRNKGNFPGRFSGRQFSNSRSEMNVSTLELGDSALYLCASSPRPLAGVRDTQYFGPGTRLTVL.

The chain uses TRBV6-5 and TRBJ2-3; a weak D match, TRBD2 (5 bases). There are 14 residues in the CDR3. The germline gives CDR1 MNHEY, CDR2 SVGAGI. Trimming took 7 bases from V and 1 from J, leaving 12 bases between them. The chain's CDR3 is CASNLGSGTDTQYF. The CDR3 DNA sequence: TGTGCCAGCAACCTCGGTAGCGGCACAGATACGCAGTATTTT.

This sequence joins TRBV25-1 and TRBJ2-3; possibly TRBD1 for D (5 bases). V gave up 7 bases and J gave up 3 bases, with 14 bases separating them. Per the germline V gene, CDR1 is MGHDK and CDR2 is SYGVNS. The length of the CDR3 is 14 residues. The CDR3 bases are TGTGCCAGCACTGGGTGGGGCCGGACAGATACGCAGTATTTT. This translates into CASTGWGRTDTQYF.

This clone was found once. Written as DNA, the CDR3 is TGTGCCAGCAGTTTGTGGCAGAGGGGCTACACCTTC. Its translation is CASSLWQRGYTF. This chain connects TRBV28 to TRBJ1-2; no reliable D call. This CDR3 is 12 amino acids long. Germline assignment: CDR1 MDHEN and CDR2 SYDVKM. The germline V and J ends were trimmed by 3 bases and 8 bases, with 10 bases remaining between them.

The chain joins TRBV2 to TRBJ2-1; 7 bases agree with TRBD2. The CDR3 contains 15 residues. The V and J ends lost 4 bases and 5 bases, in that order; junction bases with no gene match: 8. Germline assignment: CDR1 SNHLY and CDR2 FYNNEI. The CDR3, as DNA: TGTGCCAGCAGTGTAGGGCTAGCGGTGAACAATGAGCAGTTCTTC. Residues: CASSVGLAVNNEQFF.